The 18 T cell receptor beta chains below were found in one sample sequenced in a study of blood T cell repertoires in COVID-19. Clones were sequenced by immunoSEQ multiplex PCR, and TCRdb holds only the in-frame ones, with some missing. This sample has roughly 400,000 clones, with around 87% found just once. Sequenced: peripheral blood. Receptors originate from a woman aged 60 to 75 with COVID-19, enrolled during active disease.

The V and J genes are TRBV19 and TRBJ1-5; D gene uncertain. From germline, CDR1 is LNHDA and CDR2 SQIVND (reference sequence). Trimming removed 6 bases from V and 4 bases from J, with 19 bases in between. The CDR3 sequence is 16 residues long. The CDR3 sequence: CASRTTEAPGNQPQHF. CDR3 in DNA: TGTGCCAGTAGGACCACAGAGGCGCCGGGGAATCAGCCCCAGCATTTT.

V gene TRBV20-1 combines with J gene TRBJ2-3; 8 positions match TRBD2. Trimming removed 3 bases from V and 1 base from J; junction bases left unmatched: 3. Germline CDR1 and CDR2: DFQATT and SNEGSKA (reference sequence). The CDR3 runs to 14 residues. The CDR3 DNA reads as TGCAGTGCTAGTTGGCGGGGGGGCACAGATACGCAGTATTTT. This translates into CSASWRGGTDTQYF.

For this clone: One junction end disagrees with the germline gene, perhaps due to a read error. The chain joins TRBV14 to TRBJ1-4, with TRBD1 as a possible D gene (5 bases). Germline loops: CDR1 SGHDN, CDR2 FVKESK. The CDR3 is 14 amino acids. The CDR3, as DNA: TGTGCCAGCAGCCAAGTCAGGGATAATGAACAACTGTTTTTT. This gives the protein CASSQVRDNEQLFF.

The rearrangement links TRBV5-1 to TRBJ2-4, with TRBD2 identical over 9 bases. The J segment lost 4 bases and the V segment lost 4 bases, leaving 6 bases of the junction unmatched. The CDR3 is 15 residues long. Germline-derived CDR1 and CDR2 are SGHRS and YFSETQ. The CDR3: CASSRGLAAKNIQYF. DNA for the CDR3: TGCGCCAGCAGCCGGGGACTAGCTGCTAAAAACATTCAGTACTTC. The full variable domain, rest sourced from reference TRBV5-1 and TRBJ2-4, is KAGVTQTPRYLIKTRGQQVTLSCSPISGHRSVSWYQQTPGQGLQFLFEYFSETQRNKGNFPGRFSGRQFSNSRSEMNVSTLELGDSALYLCASSRGLAAKNIQYFGAGTRLSVL.

This clone appeared once. V gene TRBV15 combines with J gene TRBJ2-1; 10 bases align to TRBD1. The CDR3 length is 12 residues. Germline CDR1 and CDR2: LNHNV and YYDKDF (reference sequence). The ends lost 9 bases at V and 4 bases at J; junction bases unmatched: 0. The CDR3 loop reads CATGQGYNEQFF. The CDR3 DNA follows: TGTGCCACGGGACAGGGGTACAATGAGCAGTTCTTC.

The V and J genes are TRBV5-1 and TRBJ2-1, with 7 positions matching TRBD1. The CDR3 covers 15 residues. Trimming removed 4 bases from V and 0 bases from J; junction bases left unmatched: 4. Per germline, CDR1 SGHRS and CDR2 YFSETQ. The CDR3 nucleotides read TGCGCCAGCAGCGGGGGACAGAGCTCCTACAATGAGCAGTTCTTC. As protein: CASSGGQSSYNEQFF.

The chain links TRBV11-2 to TRBJ2-5; D might be TRBD1 (6 bases). This CDR3 contains 13 residues. Germline V CDR1 and CDR2: SGHAT, FQNNGV. The V end was cut by 3 bases, the J end by 7 bases, with 12 bases between. This CDR3 reads CASSFTGSGTQYF. The CDR3 nucleotides are TGTGCCAGCAGCTTTACAGGGTCTGGGACCCAGTACTTC.

This rearrangement joins TRBV2 to TRBJ2-3, with 10 bases identical to TRBD1. CDR3 length: 14 residues. The V gene's germline CDR1 is SNHLY and CDR2 FYNNEI. The ends lost 8 bases at V and 4 bases at J; junction bases unmatched: 6. DNA of the CDR3: TGTGCCAGCCGGGACAGGGGTATCCCAGATACGCAGTATTTT. This sequence encodes CASRDRGIPDTQYF.

The chain employs TRBV15 and TRBJ2-7; no definite D call. V gave up 3 bases and J gave up 0 bases, with 12 bases separating them. The CDR3 runs 15 residues. Germline V CDR1 and CDR2: LNHNV, YYDKDF (reference sequence). The CDR3 loop is CATSRVTTSSYEQYF. The CDR3 DNA reads TGTGCCACCAGCAGGGTAACTACGAGCTCCTACGAGCAGTACTTC.

This clone was found a few times. The chain is built from TRBV2 and TRBJ2-2; 8 nucleotides line up with TRBD1. V dropped 7 bases and J dropped 7; count of bases not matched to a gene: 5. The germline V gene has CDR1 SNHLY and CDR2 FYNNEI. CDR3 length: 13 amino acids. CDR3 in DNA: TGTGCCAGCAAAACGGACAGGGTCGGGGAGCTGTTTTTT. It translates to CASKTDRVGELFF.

The V and J genes are TRBV28 and TRBJ1-3; D call uncertain. This CDR3 spans 14 amino acids. Germline CDR1 MDHEN, CDR2 SYDVKM. The V gene lost 5 bases and the J gene lost 4 bases, with 12 bases spanning the gap. This CDR3 is CASSRSGSGNTIYF. The CDR3 DNA sequence: TGTGCCAGCAGTCGTAGCGGGTCAGGAAACACCATATATTTT.

This clone was seen just once. J is TRBJ2-5 and V is TRBV3-1 (or the pseudogene TRBV3-2); the D gene is possibly TRBD2 (7 bases). With 2 bases removed from V and 1 base from J, the gap between germline ends came to 11 bases. This CDR3 is built from 15 residues. The V gene's germline CDR1 is LGHDT and CDR2 YNNKEL (reference sequence). CDR3 protein: CASSQTGGIQETQYF. CDR3 coding DNA: TGTGCCAGCAGCCAAACGGGGGGCATCCAAGAGACCCAGTACTTC.

This chain connects TRBV18 to TRBJ1-1, with D possibly TRBD1 on 6 matching bases. Germline V gives CDR1 KGHSH, CDR2 LQKENI. This CDR3 has 16 amino acids. V lost 2 bases and J lost 7, with 20 bases in between. The CDR3 sequence: CASSPTGGTVHGEAFF. The CDR3 DNA sequence: TGTGCCAGCTCACCAACGGGGGGCACGGTACATGGTGAAGCTTTCTTT.

The V gene is TRBV3-1 (or the pseudogene TRBV3-2), the J gene TRBJ2-5, with 10 nucleotides matching TRBD2. The CDR3 contains 16 residues. The ends lost 5 bases at V and 5 bases at J; junction bases unmatched: 11. The germline V gene encodes CDR1 LGHDT and CDR2 YNNKEL (reference sequence). Here the CDR3 reads CASSTLGTSELETQYF. For the CDR3, the DNA is TGTGCCAGCAGCACGCTTGGGACTAGCGAGTTGGAGACCCAGTACTTC.

This chain connects TRBV30 to TRBJ2-4; possibly TRBD2 for D (5 bases). Germline V gene sequence: CDR1 GTSNPN, CDR2 SVGIG (reference sequence). The V and J ends lost 8 bases and 8 bases respectively, with 13 bases between them. CDR3 length equals 11 residues. In DNA form, the CDR3 reads TGTGCCCTGAGGGAAGAAGACATTCAGTACTTC. It is translated as CALREEDIQYF.

The chain joins TRBV3-1 (or the pseudogene TRBV3-2) to TRBJ2-7; D is ambiguous. The CDR3 has 12 amino acids. V lost 1 base and J 4 bases, leaving 5 bases between the germline ends. Germline-derived CDR1 and CDR2 are LGHDT and YNNKEL (reference sequence). CDR3 sequence reads: CASSQGAYEQYF. The CDR3 DNA reads as TGTGCCAGCAGCCAAGGGGCGTACGAGCAGTACTTC.

The chain has TRBV19 and TRBJ2-5, with TRBD1 matching 8 bases. V lost 5 bases, J lost 5 bases, and 7 bases stayed unmatched. Germline CDR1 is LNHDA and CDR2 is SQIVND (reference sequence). The CDR3 has 14 residues. The CDR3 region is CASSARTGYETQYF. CDR3 coding DNA: TGTGCCAGTAGTGCGAGGACAGGGTACGAGACCCAGTACTTC.

This clone has just a few counts. This chain uses TRBV10-3 with TRBJ1-2; no firm D call. V was pared by 5 bases and J by 7 bases, with 20 bases between. The CDR3 is 15 amino acids. Germline CDR1 and CDR2: ENHRY and SYGVKD. The CDR3 bases are TGTGCCATCAGTACCTCCCCTGAGTCCGGCGGTGGCTACACCTTC. This codes for CAISTSPESGGGYTF.